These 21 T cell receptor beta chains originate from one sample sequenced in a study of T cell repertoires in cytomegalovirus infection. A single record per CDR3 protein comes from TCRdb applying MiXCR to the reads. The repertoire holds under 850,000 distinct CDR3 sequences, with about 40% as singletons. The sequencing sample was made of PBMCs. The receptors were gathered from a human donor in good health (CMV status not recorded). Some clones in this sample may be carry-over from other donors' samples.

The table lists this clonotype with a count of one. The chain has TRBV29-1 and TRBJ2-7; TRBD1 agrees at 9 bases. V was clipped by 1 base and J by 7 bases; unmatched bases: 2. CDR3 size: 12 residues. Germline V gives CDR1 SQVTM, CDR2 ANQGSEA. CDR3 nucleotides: TGCAGCGTTGAAGGAGACAGGGGGGAGCAGTACTTC. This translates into CSVEGDRGEQYF.

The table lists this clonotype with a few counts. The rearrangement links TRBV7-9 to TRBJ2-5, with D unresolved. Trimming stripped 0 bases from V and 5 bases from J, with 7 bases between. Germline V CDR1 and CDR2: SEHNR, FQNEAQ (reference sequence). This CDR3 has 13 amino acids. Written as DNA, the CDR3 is TGTGCCAGCAGCTTAGCTAGCCGGGAGACCCAGTACTTC. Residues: CASSLASRETQYF.

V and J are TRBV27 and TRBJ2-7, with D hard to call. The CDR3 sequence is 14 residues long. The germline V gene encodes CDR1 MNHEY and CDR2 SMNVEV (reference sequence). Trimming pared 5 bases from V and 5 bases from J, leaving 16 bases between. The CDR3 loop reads CASSLGPDLDEQYF. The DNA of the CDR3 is TGTGCCAGCAGTCTCGGCCCCGATTTAGACGAGCAGTACTTC.

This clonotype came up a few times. The DNA for the CDR3 is TGTGCCAGCAGCGCCCGGACTGATGCAGATACGCAGTATTTT. Translating it yields CASSARTDADTQYF. V gene TRBV6-1 combines with J gene TRBJ2-3; the D gene is possibly TRBD2 (5 bases). CDR1 is MNHNS, CDR2 SASEGT, per germline. The ends were cut back, 6 bases at V and 4 bases at J, with 14 bases in the middle. CDR3 size: 14 residues.

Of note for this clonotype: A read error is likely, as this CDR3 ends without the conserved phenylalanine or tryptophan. CDR3 in DNA: TGTGCCAGCAGCTTAGGGGCTAGGGGGACTAGCGGCCAAGAGACCCAGTACTTA. Protein: CASSLGARGTSGQETQYL. This sequence joins TRBV11-2 and TRBJ2-5; 11 bases agree with TRBD2. The CDR3 is 18 amino acids. V dropped 1 base and J dropped 1; count of bases not matched to a gene: 8. Germline CDR1 is SGHAT and CDR2 is FQNNGV.

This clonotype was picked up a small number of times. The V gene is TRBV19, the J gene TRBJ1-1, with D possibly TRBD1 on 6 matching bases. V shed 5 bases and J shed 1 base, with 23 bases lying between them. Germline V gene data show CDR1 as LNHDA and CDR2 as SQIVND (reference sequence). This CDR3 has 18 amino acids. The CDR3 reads CASSPTILPGTPNTEAFF. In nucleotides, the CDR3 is TGTGCCAGTAGTCCCACGATCCTTCCCGGGACACCGAACACTGAAGCTTTCTTT.

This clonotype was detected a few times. CDR3 nucleotide sequence: TGTGCCAGCAGACCGGAGGACACCGGGGAGCTGTTTTTT. Translating it yields CASRPEDTGELFF. This chain links TRBV28 with TRBJ2-2, with D perhaps TRBD2 (5 bases). V gave up 6 bases and J gave up 3 bases, with 8 bases separating them. This CDR3 is 13 amino acids long. In germline, CDR1 is MDHEN, CDR2 SYDVKM. Full variable domain (missing parts from reference TRBV28 and TRBJ2-2): DVKVTQSSRYLVKRTGEKVFLECVQDMDHENMFWYRQDPGLGLRLIYFSYDVKMKEKGDIPEGYSVSREKKERFSLILESASTNQTSMYLCASRPEDTGELFFGEGSRLTVL.

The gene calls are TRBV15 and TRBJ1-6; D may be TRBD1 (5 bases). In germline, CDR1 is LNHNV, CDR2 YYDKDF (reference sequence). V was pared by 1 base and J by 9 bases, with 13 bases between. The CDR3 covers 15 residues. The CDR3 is CATSRVGVLRSPLHF. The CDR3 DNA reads TGTGCCACCAGCAGAGTAGGGGTCTTGCGTTCACCCCTCCACTTT.

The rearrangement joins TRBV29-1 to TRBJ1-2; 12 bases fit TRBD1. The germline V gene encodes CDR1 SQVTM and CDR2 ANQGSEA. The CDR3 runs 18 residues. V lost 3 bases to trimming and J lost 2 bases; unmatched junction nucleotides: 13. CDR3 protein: CSVDPFAGTGGLNYGYTF. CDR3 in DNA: TGCAGCGTTGACCCTTTCGCCGGGACAGGGGGCTTAAACTATGGCTACACCTTC.

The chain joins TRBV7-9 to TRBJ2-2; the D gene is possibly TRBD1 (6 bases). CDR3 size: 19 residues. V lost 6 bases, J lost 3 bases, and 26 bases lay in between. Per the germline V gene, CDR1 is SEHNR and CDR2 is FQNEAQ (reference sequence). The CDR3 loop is CASRRRGTGIGVHTGELFF. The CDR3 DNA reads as TGTGCCAGCAGACGAAGGGGGACGGGAATCGGGGTGCACACCGGGGAGCTGTTTTTT.

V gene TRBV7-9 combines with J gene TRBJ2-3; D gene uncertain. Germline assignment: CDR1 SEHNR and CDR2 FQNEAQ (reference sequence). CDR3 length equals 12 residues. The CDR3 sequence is CVGGGVTDTQYF. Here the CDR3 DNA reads TGTGTCGGCGGTGGGGTCACAGATACGCAGTATTTT.

CDR3 coding DNA: TGTGCCAGCTGCGGGGGGGCCTATAATGAAAAACTGTTTTTT. Translation gives CASCGGAYNEKLFF. The gene calls are TRBV7-9 and TRBJ1-4, with D possibly being TRBD1 (6 bases). The CDR3 sequence is 14 residues long. The V end was cut by 8 bases, the J end by 4 bases, with 14 bases between. Germline V gene sequence: CDR1 SEHNR, CDR2 FQNEAQ (reference sequence).

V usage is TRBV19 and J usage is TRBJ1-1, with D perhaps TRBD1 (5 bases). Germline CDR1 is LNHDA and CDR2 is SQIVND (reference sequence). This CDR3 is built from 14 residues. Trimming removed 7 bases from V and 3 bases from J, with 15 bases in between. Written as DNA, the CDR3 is TGTGCCAGTATGGGCCTAGGGGCTTACACTGAAGCTTTCTTT. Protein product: CASMGLGAYTEAFF.

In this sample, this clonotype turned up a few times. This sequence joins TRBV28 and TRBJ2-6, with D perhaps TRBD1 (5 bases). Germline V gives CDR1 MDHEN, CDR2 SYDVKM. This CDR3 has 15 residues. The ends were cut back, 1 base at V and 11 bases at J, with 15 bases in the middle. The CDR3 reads CASSLFRGWVDVLTF. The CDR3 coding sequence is TGTGCCAGCAGTTTATTTAGGGGTTGGGTAGACGTCCTGACTTTC.

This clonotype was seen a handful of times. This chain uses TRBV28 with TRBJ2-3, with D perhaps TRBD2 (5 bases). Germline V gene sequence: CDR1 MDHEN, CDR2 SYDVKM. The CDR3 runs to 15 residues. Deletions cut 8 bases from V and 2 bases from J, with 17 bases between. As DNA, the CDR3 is TGTGCCAGCGCCCGACCAACCGGGAACACAGATACGCAGTATTTT. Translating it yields CASARPTGNTDTQYF.

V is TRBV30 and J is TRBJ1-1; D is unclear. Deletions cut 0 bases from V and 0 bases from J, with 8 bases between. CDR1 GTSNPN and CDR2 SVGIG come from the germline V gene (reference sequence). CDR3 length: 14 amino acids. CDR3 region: CAWSVPGMNTEAFF. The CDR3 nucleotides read TGTGCCTGGAGTGTACCGGGGATGAACACTGAAGCTTTCTTT.

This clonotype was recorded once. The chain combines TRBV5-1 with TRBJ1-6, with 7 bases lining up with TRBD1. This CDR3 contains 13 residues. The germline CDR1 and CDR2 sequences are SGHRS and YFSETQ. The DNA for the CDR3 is TGCGCTACCCGGACAGGCGATAATTCACCCCTCCACTTT. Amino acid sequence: CATRTGDNSPLHF.

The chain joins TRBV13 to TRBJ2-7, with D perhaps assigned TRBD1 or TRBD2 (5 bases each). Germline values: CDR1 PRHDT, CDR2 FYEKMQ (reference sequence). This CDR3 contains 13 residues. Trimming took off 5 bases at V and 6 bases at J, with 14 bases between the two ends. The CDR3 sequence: CASSPEGSIEQYF. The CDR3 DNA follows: TGTGCCAGCAGCCCAGAGGGGTCTATCGAGCAGTACTTC.

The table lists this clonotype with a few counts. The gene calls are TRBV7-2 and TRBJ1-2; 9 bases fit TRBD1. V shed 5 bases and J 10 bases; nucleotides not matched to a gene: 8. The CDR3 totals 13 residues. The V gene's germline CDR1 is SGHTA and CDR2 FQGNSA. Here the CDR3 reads CASSPVTGGNYTF. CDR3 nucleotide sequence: TGTGCCAGCAGCCCCGTGACAGGGGGTAACTACACCTTC.

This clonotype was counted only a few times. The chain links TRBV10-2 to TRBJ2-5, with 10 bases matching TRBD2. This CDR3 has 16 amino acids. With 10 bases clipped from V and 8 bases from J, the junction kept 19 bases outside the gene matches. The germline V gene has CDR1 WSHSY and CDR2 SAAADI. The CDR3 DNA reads TGCGCCACCCTCTCCACTAGCGGGGACCCCAAGAGAACCCAGTACTTC. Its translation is CATLSTSGDPKRTQYF.

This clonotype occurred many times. In DNA, the CDR3 is TGTGCCAGCAGCTTAGCCGAAAGCACCGGGGAGCTGTTTTTT. Translating it yields CASSLAESTGELFF. This sequence joins TRBV7-8 and TRBJ2-2; no firm D call. The germline gives CDR1 SGHVS, CDR2 FQNEAQ. Trimming pared 0 bases from V and 4 bases from J, leaving 6 bases between. CDR3 size: 14 residues.